One T cell receptor beta chain is described in this entry. The antigen it recognizes is unknown. Per-base quality was not reported, and no clone a single base away is much larger than it. The data belong to a study of T cell responses to AZD1222 COVID-19 vaccine (dated by TCRdb to the early 2020s). In terms of the full investigation: A total of more than 230 trial participants underwent TCR sequencing, of whom roughly 210 received two doses of AZD1222 and some 26 received two doses of the MenACWY control vaccine. Trial participants were enrolled by age into subgroups of 18-55, 56-69 and 70-plus years, and about 150, 27 and 61 TCR-sequenced participants, respectively, were included in these subgroups.

The junction carries 14 bases between V and J, which are trimmed by 5 bases and 4 bases respectively. Counted from cysteine to phenylalanine, this CDR3 has 14 amino acids. Just CDR3 DNA is preserved here, 42 bases in frame from base 1. Looking up the germline V gene yields CDR1 SGHTA and CDR2 FQGTGA. General conclusions and limits of the study: The 56-69-year group was small, and its depth increase did not reach significance, likely because of low power. Participants were mostly white British, with more females than males. The authors suggested clonal diversity may have been underestimated. After two AZD1222 doses, both the breadth and the depth of spike-specific TCRs were significantly higher than at day 0 and than in MenACWY recipients. No day 14 peak-response samples were available, so repertoires were characterized only after the peak T cell response. Conclusions about previously exposed vaccinees were limited because only 5 or 6 AZD1222 recipients were SARS-CoV-2 seropositive at baseline. Vaccine-associated CD4 TCRs spanned the whole spike protein, with dominant responses in regions 160-218 and 743-854. Reportedly, almost half of the unique spike-specific TCRs recognized epitopes lying outside the regions that are mutated in the B.1.351 and B.1.1.7 variants.

The CDR3 regions of human TCRbeta chains were analyzed by immunosequencing. Per the original workflow: Repertoire TCRs were checked for matches against a reference library of SARS-CoV-2-specific TCRs that had been generated using the MIRA antigen-specificity platform. Breadth was defined as the fraction of unique TCRs that were SARS-CoV-2-associated. Depth was defined as the fraction of total T cells that were SARS-CoV-2-associated. Using the MIRA data, each spike-specific TCR was mapped to the spike region that the TCR reacts to and placed in a CD4 or CD8 class. Log10-transformed breadth and depth values were compared by one-way ANOVA with Sidak's multiple comparisons tests. TCRdb mirrors the immuneACCESS table, restricted to in-frame sequences. Some clones are absent from its copies; in checked studies, under half trace to an unresolved V gene, and the reason for the others is unknown. Clone size and V and J calls were adopted from that table, with D and trimming inferred from the DNA. The sample has fewer than 100,000 clones on record, around 85% of them singletons. The ten largest account for 11% of the sample.

In the paper's terms, the time point label means: about 28 days (+/-7) after the second vaccine dose. AZD1222 recipients with second doses at about 4 weeks or about 12 weeks were pooled, because spike-specific TCR depth and breadth did not differ between schedules. The vaccinee samples were drawn from two UK trials, COV001 and COV002, one of which was a single-blind randomized controlled phase 2/3 trial testing AZD1222 (ChAdOx1 nCoV-19) in healthy adults. Trial participant PBMC samples were collected at day 0 and day 28 after the second dose for TCRbeta chain sequencing. The sequence was obtained from an adult who received the AZD1222 COVID-19 vaccine. Sequenced material: peripheral blood, taken 28 days after the second AZD1222 dose. The sequence is built from TRBV7-3 and TRBJ1-1; TRBD1 is possibly the D segment (5 matching bases). At the DNA level, the sequence is TGTGCCAGCAGCGAGAATCCGGGGGGCACTGAAGCTTTCTTT. Its translation reads: CASSENPGGTEAFF. The full variable domain, completed from the reference TRBV7-3 and TRBJ1-1 proteins outside the CDR3, reads GAGVSQTPSNKVTEKGKYVELRCDPISGHTALYWYRQSLGQGPEFLIYFQGTGAADDSGLPNDRFFAVRPEGSVSTLKIQRTERGDSAVYLCASSENPGGTEAFFGQGTRLTVV.